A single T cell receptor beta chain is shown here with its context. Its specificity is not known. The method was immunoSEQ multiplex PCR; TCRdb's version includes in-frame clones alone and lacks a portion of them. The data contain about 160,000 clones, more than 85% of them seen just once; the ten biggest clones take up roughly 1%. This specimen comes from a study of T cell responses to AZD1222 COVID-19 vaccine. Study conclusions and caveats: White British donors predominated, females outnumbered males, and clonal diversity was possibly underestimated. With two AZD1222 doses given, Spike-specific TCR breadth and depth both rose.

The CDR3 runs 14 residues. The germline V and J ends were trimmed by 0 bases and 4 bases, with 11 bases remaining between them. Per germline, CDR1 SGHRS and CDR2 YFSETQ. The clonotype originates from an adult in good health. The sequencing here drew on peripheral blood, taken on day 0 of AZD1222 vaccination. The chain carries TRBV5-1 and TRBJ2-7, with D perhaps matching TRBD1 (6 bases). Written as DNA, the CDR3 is TGCGCCAGCAGCTTGGAGGGACATCCTTACGAGCAGTACTTC. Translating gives CASSLEGHPYEQYF.